This is a list of T cell receptor beta chains from one sample in a study of shared clonotypes between healthy human individuals. Sequenced by immunoSEQ multiplex PCR; TCRdb stores in-frame clones only, minus some. Among a few million clones listed, more than 90% were seen once. Specimen: naive CD4+ T cells sorted from blood. The receptors stem from a man between 18 and 29 years old in good health. CDR3s include the opening cysteine and the closing phenylalanine or tryptophan. The D gene is left open where the match is weak. Clone size, where shown, is once, few, many, or a class for clones that have expanded.

v_call	j_call	d_call	clone_size	cdr3_length	cdr3_nt	cdr3_aa
TRBV9	TRBJ1-1	-	once	12	TGTGCCAGCAGCGTCTTACAGGGTGAAGCTTTCTTT	CASSVLQGEAFF
TRBV18	TRBJ2-4	TRBD2	-	15	TGTGCCAGCTCACCGAGCGGGGGCGGGGAAAACATTCAGTACTTC	CASSPSGGGENIQYF
TRBV28	TRBJ1-6	TRBD1	-	17	TGTGCCAGCAGCCCAGGGACAGGGGGATCCTATAATTCACCCCTCCACTTT	CASSPGTGGSYNSPLHF
TRBV6-5	TRBJ2-2	TRBD1	-	15	TGTGCCAGCAGAAGACAGGGGGGTCTGACCGGGGAGCTGTTTTTT	CASRRQGGLTGELFF
TRBV7-2	TRBJ1-6	-	-	15	TGTGCCAGCACCCCCGGGGGGGCGCAGTATTCACCCCTCCACTTT	CASTPGGAQYSPLHF
TRBV4-1	TRBJ2-1	TRBD2	-	20	TGCGCCAGCAGCCAAGACGGTGAGGCTAGCGGAAACCTTAAGGACAATGAGCAGTTCTTC	CASSQDGEASGNLKDNEQFF
TRBV7-9	TRBJ2-3	TRBD2	-	19	TGTGCCAGCAGCAGCGTAACGATAAAGACTAGCGGGAGCACAGATACGCAGTATTTT	CASSSVTIKTSGSTDTQYF
TRBV9	TRBJ1-1	-	-	15	TGTGCCAGCAGCGTAGCTCCGGCGGAACTTAGAGAAGCTTTCTTT	CASSVAPAELREAFF
TRBV5-4	TRBJ1-5	-	few	14	TGTGCCAGCAGCATACAGGGTAGCAATCAGCCCCAGCATTTT	CASSIQGSNQPQHF
TRBV10-1	TRBJ2-1	TRBD2	-	17	TGCGCCAGCAGTCCGGGACTAGCGGGGGGGCGCTACAATGAGCAGTTCTTC	CASSPGLAGGRYNEQFF
TRBV14	TRBJ2-5	TRBD2	-	16	TGTGCCAGCAGCGAACATAGCGGGAGTGTACGAGAGACCCAGTACTTC	CASSEHSGSVRETQYF
TRBV6-1	TRBJ2-3	-	once	15	TGTGCCAGCAGTGAAGCCCTGGGCCTCACAGATACGCAGTATTTT	CASSEALGLTDTQYF
TRBV27	TRBJ1-2	-	-	13	TGTGCCAGCAGTTTCCGAGCTAACTATGGCTACACCTTC	CASSFRANYGYTF
TRBV5-1	TRBJ1-3	-	-	14	TGCGCCAGCAGCATCACCGGGGAGGGAAACACCATATATTTT	CASSITGEGNTIYF
TRBV6-6	TRBJ1-1	-	-	12	TGTGCGGTGAGACCTCTGGGGGCTGAAGCTTTCTTT	CAVRPLGAEAFF
TRBV5-1	TRBJ2-2	TRBD2	-	15	TGCGCCAGCAGCCCCGGACTAGCGGGGTCCGGGGAGCTGTTTTTT	CASSPGLAGSGELFF
TRBV20-1	TRBJ2-1	TRBD2	once	11	TGCAGTGCGCAACTAGCGGCTGAGCAGTTCTTC	CSAQLAAEQFF
TRBV16	TRBJ2-1	TRBD2	-	13	TGTGCCAGCAGCCGACTAGCGGCAAATGAGCAGTTCTTC	CASSRLAANEQFF
TRBV4-3	TRBJ2-5	-	once	21	TGCGCCAGCAGCCAAGATTGGGGCTTGACTAGGGGATCGGGGGTGTTAGAGACCCAGTACTTC	CASSQDWGLTRGSGVLETQYF
TRBV5-1	TRBJ1-5	-	-	16	TGCGCCAGCAGCTTGGACCCCCTGGGTAGCAATCAGCCCCAGCATTTT	CASSLDPLGSNQPQHF
TRBV7-9	TRBJ2-5	-	-	15	TGTGCCAGCAGCAGCCAGCGGGTGAGTCCAGAGACCCAGTACTTC	CASSSQRVSPETQYF
TRBV19	TRBJ1-2	TRBD1	-	12	TGTGCCGGACAAGGACAGGGCTGGAGCTACACCTTC	CAGQGQGWSYTF
TRBV15	TRBJ2-7	-	-	15	TGTGCCACCAGCAAGGGGGGAGGACTAGCCTACGAGCAGTACTTC	CATSKGGGLAYEQYF
TRBV12-5	TRBJ2-2	TRBD2	-	19	TGTGCTAGTGGTTTGGTTGTAGCGGGAGGGCCAATGGACACCGGGGAGCTGTTTTTT	CASGLVVAGGPMDTGELFF
TRBV6-5	TRBJ1-5	-	-	13	TGTGCCAGCAGTTACTCGACCGGCCGGCCCCAGCATTTT	CASSYSTGRPQHF
TRBV4-3	TRBJ2-1	-	-	14	TGCGCCAGCAGCAGACAGGAAGCCTACAATGAGCAGTTCTTC	CASSRQEAYNEQFF
TRBV5-4	TRBJ1-2	TRBD1	once	13	TGTGCCAGCAGCCGACAGGGAGACTATGGCTACACCTTC	CASSRQGDYGYTF
TRBV27	TRBJ2-6	-	-	14	TGTGCCAGCAGTTTCAGTAGTGGGGCCAACGTCCTGACTTTC	CASSFSSGANVLTF
TRBV19	TRBJ2-1	TRBD2	-	17	TGTGCCAGCCGAGGATACCCCGGGACTAGCGGGAGCAATGAGCAGTTCTTC	CASRGYPGTSGSNEQFF
TRBV6-6	TRBJ2-5	-	-	15	TGTGCCAGCAGTTACTCGGGCGGGATTGGAGAGACCCAGTACTTC	CASSYSGGIGETQYF
TRBV5-1	TRBJ2-4	-	-	17	TGCGCCAGCAGCTTGGCCCCGGGGTCGGTAGCCAAAAACATTCAGTACTTC	CASSLAPGSVAKNIQYF
TRBV5-4	TRBJ1-1	-	-	13	TGTGCCAGCAGCTTGCCCCCGAACACTGAAGCTTTCTTT	CASSLPPNTEAFF
TRBV5-4	TRBJ1-2	TRBD1	-	15	TGTGCCAGCAGCTTTTCCGGGACAGGGACGCGAGGCTACACCTTC	CASSFSGTGTRGYTF
TRBV5-1	TRBJ1-1	-	-	16	TGCGCCAGCGCCGCAAAAACCCCAGCGTGGGACACTGAAGCTTTCTTT	CASAAKTPAWDTEAFF
TRBV25-1	TRBJ2-5	TRBD1	-	16	TGTGCCAGCAGCTCACATTCCGGACAGGGGCAAGAGACCCAGTACTTC	CASSSHSGQGQETQYF
TRBV2	TRBJ2-1	-	-	13	TGTGCCAGCGGGAGATGGGGCTACAATGAGCAGTTCTTC	CASGRWGYNEQFF
TRBV5-6	TRBJ1-3	-	-	15	TGTGCCAGCACGTCGACGGGGCTCGTAGGAAACACCATATATTTT	CASTSTGLVGNTIYF
TRBV7-2	TRBJ2-2	-	-	15	TGTGCCAGCAAAAAGGGGCGGCCGAACACCGGGGAGCTGTTTTTT	CASKKGRPNTGELFF
TRBV2	TRBJ2-3	TRBD2	-	15	TGTGCCAGCAGCAGGACTAGCGGGAGCTCAGATACGCAGTATTTT	CASSRTSGSSDTQYF
TRBV7-8	TRBJ1-6	-	-	16	TGTGCCAGCAGCTTATCGAACCGGGACGGTCGGTCACCCCTCCACTTT	CASSLSNRDGRSPLHF
TRBV5-4	TRBJ2-7	TRBD2	-	14	TGTGCCAGCAGCCCGACTAGCGGGAGGGATGAGCAGTACTTC	CASSPTSGRDEQYF
TRBV30	TRBJ1-2	TRBD1	-	12	TGTGCAAGGGGACAGGGCGACTATGGCTACACCTTC	CARGQGDYGYTF
TRBV7-9	TRBJ1-2	-	-	14	TGTGCCAGCAGCAACTATCAGGGGATGCAAGGCTACACCTTC	CASSNYQGMQGYTF
TRBV5-1	TRBJ2-7	-	-	12	TGCGCCAGCAGCCAGCCTTCTCTGGAGCAGTACTTC	CASSQPSLEQYF
TRBV18	TRBJ2-7	-	-	14	TGTGCCAGCTCACCCCGGGACACCACCTACGAGCAGTACTTC	CASSPRDTTYEQYF
TRBV4-3	TRBJ1-2	-	-	15	TGCGCCAGCAGCCAAGACCCCGTGGCTAACTATGGCTACACCTTC	CASSQDPVANYGYTF
TRBV6-5	TRBJ2-7	-	-	13	TGTGCCAGCAGCCGCTCCAGGGACTACGAGCAGTACTTC	CASSRSRDYEQYF
TRBV9	TRBJ1-3	-	-	15	TGTGCCAGCAGCCCCCTCGGAGGGTCTGGAAACACCATATATTTT	CASSPLGGSGNTIYF
TRBV7-2	TRBJ2-7	TRBD2	once	14	TGTGCCAGCTGGCCGGGCGGGGGATCGGGCGAGCAGTACTTC	CASWPGGGSGEQYF
TRBV2	TRBJ2-7	TRBD1	-	13	TGTGCCAGCAGCCGACAGGGAACCTACGAGCAGTACTTC	CASSRQGTYEQYF
TRBV20-1	TRBJ1-4	-	-	11	TGCAGTGCTAGTGAGGGGGAAAAACTGTTTTTT	CSASEGEKLFF
TRBV6-1	TRBJ1-4	-	-	14	TGTGCCAGCATCCTGGACAGAACTAATGAAAAACTGTTTTTT	CASILDRTNEKLFF
TRBV6-1	TRBJ1-4	TRBD1	-	16	TGTGCCAGCAGTGAAACTCCGGGACAGGGGAATGAAAAACTGTTTTTT	CASSETPGQGNEKLFF
TRBV7-2	TRBJ1-2	-	-	16	TGTGCCAGCAGCTTAGATCTAGAGGGACGGTTCTATGGCTACACCTTC	CASSLDLEGRFYGYTF
TRBV2	TRBJ2-6	-	-	15	TGTGCCAGCAGTCTTCAGGCGGCTGGGGCCAACGTCCTGACTTTC	CASSLQAAGANVLTF